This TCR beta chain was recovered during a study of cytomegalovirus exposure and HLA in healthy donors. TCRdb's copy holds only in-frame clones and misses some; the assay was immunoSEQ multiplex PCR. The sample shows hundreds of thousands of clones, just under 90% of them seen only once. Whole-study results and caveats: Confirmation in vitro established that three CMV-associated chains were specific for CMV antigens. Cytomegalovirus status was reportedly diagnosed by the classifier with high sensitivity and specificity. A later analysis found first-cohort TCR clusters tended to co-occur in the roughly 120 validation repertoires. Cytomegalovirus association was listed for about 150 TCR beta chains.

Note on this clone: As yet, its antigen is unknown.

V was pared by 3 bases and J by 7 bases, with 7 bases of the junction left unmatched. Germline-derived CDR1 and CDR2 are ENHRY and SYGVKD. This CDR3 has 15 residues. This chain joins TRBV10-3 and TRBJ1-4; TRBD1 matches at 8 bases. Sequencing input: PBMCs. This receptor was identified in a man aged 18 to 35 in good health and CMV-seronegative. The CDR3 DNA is TGTGCCATCAGTGAAGGCCAGGGGGCTGGTGAAAAACTGTTTTTT. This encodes CAISEGQGAGEKLFF.